These 29 T cell receptor beta chains were sequenced from one sample in a study of control samples from healthy donors and cancer patients. Clones were read by immunoSEQ multiplex PCR, and TCRdb kept only the in-frame ones, dropping some. The data contain 55,000 to 80,000 clones, approximately 89% of them singletons. Sequencing was carried out using PBMCs. The receptors were sampled from a man aged 60-69 years with colorectal cancer.

J is TRBJ2-7 and V is TRBV5-6; D gene unclear. Trimming removed 0 bases from V and 3 bases from J, with 7 bases in between. The CDR3 consists of 13 residues. In germline, CDR1 is SGHDT, CDR2 YYEEEE. This CDR3 is CASSLVSFYEQYF. The CDR3 region has the DNA TGTGCCAGCAGCTTGGTATCCTTCTACGAGCAGTACTTC.

This clone has a single count. The chain combines TRBV6-1 with TRBJ1-1; D is uncertain. The V end lost 0 bases, the J end lost 0 bases, and 8 bases lay between the germline ends. The CDR3 spans 15 residues. From germline, CDR1 is MNHNS and CDR2 SASEGT. The CDR3 bases are TGTGCCAGCAGTGAAGCCTGGCACTTGAACACTGAAGCTTTCTTT. Protein product: CASSEAWHLNTEAFF.

Only one count was recorded for this clone. The V gene is TRBV9, the J gene TRBJ1-5, with TRBD1 matching 7 bases. The CDR3 length is 14 residues. V lost 8 bases, J lost 4 bases, and 9 bases stayed unmatched. Germline V gene sequence: CDR1 SGDLS, CDR2 YYNGEE. CDR3 residues: CARSGTAFNQPQHF. As DNA, the CDR3 is TGTGCCAGGTCCGGGACAGCCTTTAATCAGCCCCAGCATTTT.

The chain couples TRBV27 to TRBJ2-2; no clear D. This CDR3 has 14 amino acids. From germline, CDR1 is MNHEY and CDR2 SMNVEV (reference sequence). The germline V and J ends were trimmed by 6 bases and 6 bases, with 14 bases remaining between them. The CDR3 reads CASSKGPWPGELFF. In nucleotides, the CDR3 is TGTGCCAGCAGCAAGGGTCCCTGGCCCGGGGAGCTGTTTTTT.

The chain combines TRBV5-1 with TRBJ2-2, with D hard to call. Germline values: CDR1 SGHRS, CDR2 YFSETQ. V lost 1 base, J lost 0 bases, and 10 bases lay in between. The CDR3 length is 16 residues. CDR3 coding DNA: TGCGCCAGCAGCTTGAAGGGCAACGCGAACACCGGGGAGCTGTTTTTT. Translation gives CASSLKGNANTGELFF.

To note about this clone: The junction departs from germline at one end; a sequencing error may be responsible. V usage is TRBV4-1 and J usage is TRBJ1-5, with 9 bases identical to TRBD1. Germline-derived CDR1 and CDR2 are MGHRA and YSYEKL. The CDR3 has 16 amino acids. CDR3: CASGQVFGTGNQPQHF. The CDR3 DNA reads TGCGCCAGCGGCCAAGTGTTCGGGACAGGGAATCAGCCCCAGCATTTT.

The chain employs TRBV5-1 and TRBJ2-5; unclear D gene. The V and J ends lost 4 bases and 1 base respectively, with 8 bases between them. CDR1 is SGHRS, CDR2 YFSETQ, per germline. The CDR3 covers 13 residues. The CDR3 DNA follows: TGCGCCAGCAGCGCCGAAGCCCAAGAGACCCAGTACTTC. Protein product: CASSAEAQETQYF.

The chain recombines TRBV5-1 with TRBJ1-5; D not resolved. Germline V gene sequence: CDR1 SGHRS, CDR2 YFSETQ. Trimming took 5 bases from V and 0 from J, leaving 12 bases between them. The CDR3 has 15 residues. The CDR3: CASRPDGVSNQPQHF. Here the CDR3 DNA reads TGCGCCAGCAGGCCCGACGGGGTTAGCAATCAGCCCCAGCATTTT.

In this sample, this clone turned up once. The rearrangement uses TRBV7-9 and TRBJ2-3; 12 bases match TRBD2. The CDR3 is 17 residues long. Germline V gene lookup returns CDR1 SEHNR and CDR2 FQNEAQ (reference sequence). Trimming took 5 bases from V and 5 from J; bases not matched to a gene: 11. The DNA of the CDR3 is TGTGCCAGCAGCATCCGGGGCCGACTAGCGGGGGTAGATACGCAGTATTTT. This sequence encodes CASSIRGRLAGVDTQYF.

V and J are TRBV28 and TRBJ2-7, with TRBD1 identical over 12 bases. Germline values: CDR1 MDHEN, CDR2 SYDVKM. V trimming: 6 bases; J trimming: 5 bases; junction bases outside the gene matches: 8. The CDR3 consists of 15 residues. Here the CDR3 reads CASSTWGQGAHEQYF. DNA for the CDR3: TGTGCCAGCAGCACATGGGGACAGGGGGCCCACGAGCAGTACTTC. Full variable domain (outside the CDR3, taken from reference TRBV28 and TRBJ2-7): DVKVTQSSRYLVKRTGEKVFLECVQDMDHENMFWYRQDPGLGLRLIYFSYDVKMKEKGDIPEGYSVSREKKERFSLILESASTNQTSMYLCASSTWGQGAHEQYFGPGTRLTVT.

This chain uses TRBV5-1 with TRBJ2-5; D perhaps matches TRBD2 (6 bases). Trimming removed 4 bases from V and 1 base from J, with 11 bases in between. CDR1 and CDR2 from the germline V gene are SGHRS and YFSETQ. The CDR3 is 14 amino acids. This chain's CDR3 is CASSQVGGQETQYF. Written as DNA, the CDR3 is TGCGCCAGCAGCCAGGTGGGGGGCCAAGAGACCCAGTACTTC. Variable domain in full (rest from reference TRBV5-1 and TRBJ2-5): KAGVTQTPRYLIKTRGQQVTLSCSPISGHRSVSWYQQTPGQGLQFLFEYFSETQRNKGNFPGRFSGRQFSNSRSEMNVSTLELGDSALYLCASSQVGGQETQYFGPGTRLLVL.

V usage is TRBV5-1 and J usage is TRBJ2-7; 7 nucleotides align to TRBD2. This CDR3 spans 14 amino acids. Germline lookup yields CDR1 SGHRS and CDR2 YFSETQ. V shed 5 bases and J 0 bases; nucleotides not matched to a gene: 5. The CDR3 DNA reads TGCGCCAGCAGAGCCGGGACTACCTCCTACGAGCAGTACTTC. It encodes CASRAGTTSYEQYF.

The chain couples TRBV7-6 to TRBJ2-1; 15 positions agree with TRBD2. J gave up 0 bases and V 5 bases, and 8 bases lay outside the gene matches. In germline, CDR1 is SGHVS, CDR2 FNYEAQ. The CDR3 has 19 residues. CDR3: CASSGRTSGGAGSYNEQFF. The CDR3 DNA is TGTGCCAGCAGCGGACGGACTAGCGGGGGGGCCGGCTCCTACAATGAGCAGTTCTTC.

This chain connects TRBV4-1 to TRBJ2-5; D call uncertain. Germline V gene lookup returns CDR1 MGHRA and CDR2 YSYEKL. V lost 4 bases and J 0 bases, leaving 15 bases between the germline ends. The CDR3 length is 16 residues. Here the CDR3 DNA reads TGCGCCAGCAGCCTCCGCCCCATCCGGAACCAAGAGACCCAGTACTTC. Its protein is CASSLRPIRNQETQYF.

The chain is built from TRBV11-3 and TRBJ2-7, with D unresolved. Germline values: CDR1 SGHNT, CDR2 YENEEA. CDR3 size: 11 residues. Trimming left V 5 bases short and J 2 bases short, with 4 bases between. The CDR3 sequence: CASSDAYEQYF. CDR3 coding DNA: TGTGCCAGCAGCGACGCCTACGAGCAGTACTTC.

CDR3 amino acids: CASRPSGGTCAKTQYF. CDR3 sequence (DNA): TGTGCCAGCAGGCCTAGCGGGGGGACGTGTGCGAAGACCCAGTACTTC. V gene TRBV9 combines with J gene TRBJ2-5; 11 bases fit TRBD2. The V gene end was trimmed by 5 bases and the J gene end by 6 bases; junction bases not matched to a gene: 12. The CDR3 sequence is 16 residues long. From germline, CDR1 is SGDLS and CDR2 YYNGEE. Using reference TRBV9 and TRBJ2-5 for the parts outside the CDR3, the full variable domain is DSGVTQTPKHLITATGQRVTLRCSPRSGDLSVYWYQQSLDQGLQFLIQYYNGEERAKGNILERFSAQQFPDLHSELNLSSLELGDSALYFCASRPSGGTCAKTQYFGPGTRLLVL.

V gene TRBV30 combines with J gene TRBJ1-5; D gene ambiguous. V dropped 3 bases and J dropped 7 bases, with 19 bases sitting between them. Germline V gives CDR1 GTSNPN, CDR2 SVGIG (reference sequence). This CDR3 has 15 amino acids. CDR3 DNA sequence: TGTGCCTGGAGCGGCTCGGGGAGGTCGGGGCAGCCCCAGCATTTT. Amino acid sequence: CAWSGSGRSGQPQHF.

V and J are TRBV28 and TRBJ1-4; 10 bases are a match to TRBD1. CDR3 size: 16 residues. Unmatched junction bases numbered 7, after V lost 4 bases and J lost 5 bases. Germline lookup yields CDR1 MDHEN and CDR2 SYDVKM. The CDR3 sequence is CASSYRQGARNEKLFF. The DNA of the CDR3 is TGTGCCAGCAGTTATAGACAGGGGGCGCGAAATGAAAAACTGTTTTTT.

In this sample, this clone turned up once. In nucleotides, the CDR3 is TGTGCCAGCAGTGACAGGGGGCCGTACGAGCAGTACTTC. Amino acids: CASSDRGPYEQYF. The J gene is TRBJ2-7, the V gene TRBV2; 8 bases are a match to TRBD1. CDR3 length: 13 amino acids. The germline CDR1 and CDR2 sequences are SNHLY and FYNNEI. V was clipped by 3 bases and J by 4 bases; unmatched bases: 2.

The rearrangement links TRBV7-9 to TRBJ2-7, with a possible D match to TRBD1 (6 bases). Trimming took off 4 bases at V and 4 bases at J, with 8 bases between the two ends. CDR3 length: 12 amino acids. From germline, CDR1 is SEHNR and CDR2 FQNEAQ (reference sequence). CDR3 sequence (DNA): TGTGCCAGCAGCTCCACAGGGTACGAGCAGTACTTC. Protein product: CASSSTGYEQYF.

This clone was detected once. This chain joins TRBV4-1 and TRBJ2-1; D possibly matches TRBD1 or TRBD2 (6 bases each). The CDR3 is 14 residues long. Trimming stripped 1 base from V and 11 bases from J, with 15 bases between. Germline V gene sequence: CDR1 MGHRA, CDR2 YSYEKL. CDR3 loop: CASSQGAGHLKQFF. In DNA form, the CDR3 reads TGCGCCAGCAGCCAAGGGGCGGGACACTTAAAGCAGTTCTTC.

The rearrangement uses TRBV9 and TRBJ1-5, with TRBD1 as a possible D gene (5 bases). Trimming cost V 2 bases and J 0 bases, with 9 bases left between them. In germline, CDR1 is SGDLS, CDR2 YYNGEE. The CDR3 runs 15 residues. In DNA form, the CDR3 reads TGTGCCAGCAGCGTGGGAGGGGATAGCAATCAGCCCCAGCATTTT. Protein sequence: CASSVGGDSNQPQHF. The full variable domain, rest sourced from reference TRBV9 and TRBJ1-5, is DSGVTQTPKHLITATGQRVTLRCSPRSGDLSVYWYQQSLDQGLQFLIQYYNGEERAKGNILERFSAQQFPDLHSELNLSSLELGDSALYFCASSVGGDSNQPQHFGDGTRLSIL.

V usage is TRBV11-1 and J usage is TRBJ2-5, with 8 bases that match TRBD1. J lost 4 bases, V lost 5 bases, and 3 bases had no gene match. Germline CDR1 is SGHAT and CDR2 is FQDESV (reference sequence). The CDR3 extends over 13 amino acids. The CDR3 here is CASSADRGETQYF. DNA for the CDR3: TGTGCCAGCAGCGCAGACAGGGGAGAGACCCAGTACTTC.

The CDR3 sequence is CASSFPAGYGYTF. The CDR3 DNA sequence: TGTGCCAGCAGTTTTCCCGCCGGGTATGGCTACACCTTC. This chain joins TRBV12-3 or TRBV12-4 and TRBJ1-2, with D unclear. This CDR3 spans 13 amino acids. V was cut by 3 bases and J by 5 bases, with 10 bases left in between.

This clone was seen once. The chain has TRBV10-3 and TRBJ2-3; D not certain. Trimming took 5 bases from V and 1 from J, leaving 13 bases between them. Germline V gives CDR1 ENHRY, CDR2 SYGVKD. There are 15 residues in the CDR3. The CDR3 reads CAISSSASRTDTQYF. Written as DNA, the CDR3 is TGTGCCATCAGTTCCTCCGCGTCCCGCACAGATACGCAGTATTTT.

The chain uses TRBV4-2 and TRBJ2-7, with TRBD1 as a possible D gene (5 bases). Germline CDR1 reads LGHNA; CDR2 reads YNFKEQ. CDR3 size: 13 residues. Trimming took off 0 bases at V and 2 bases at J, with 5 bases between the two ends. Here the CDR3 reads CASSQEGAYEQYF. For the CDR3, the DNA is TGTGCCAGCAGCCAAGAAGGGGCCTACGAGCAGTACTTC.

This chain connects TRBV3-1 (or the pseudogene TRBV3-2) to TRBJ2-7; D unclear. The CDR3 is made up of 13 amino acids. The germline gives CDR1 LGHDT, CDR2 YNNKEL (reference sequence). Trimming pared 1 base from V and 7 bases from J, leaving 11 bases between. The CDR3 DNA follows: TGTGCCAGCAGCCAAGCACACCTTTGGGAGCAGTACTTC. Translated: CASSQAHLWEQYF.

The chain combines TRBV4-3 with TRBJ1-2, with D hard to call. The CDR3 extends over 14 amino acids. The germline V gene has CDR1 LGHNA and CDR2 YSLEER. The V end lost 0 bases, the J end lost 7 bases, and 12 bases lay between the germline ends. The CDR3 region has the DNA TGCGCCAGCAGCCAAGATATCGGGTTCCGTGGCTACACCTTC. Amino acids: CASSQDIGFRGYTF.

The V call is TRBV2, the J call TRBJ2-5; 9 bases agree with TRBD1. V lost 8 bases, J lost 5 bases, and 9 bases stayed unmatched. The CDR3 has 14 residues. In germline, CDR1 is SNHLY, CDR2 FYNNEI. CDR3 sequence reads: CASGRTGVMETQYF. Here the CDR3 DNA reads TGTGCCAGCGGTAGGACAGGGGTAATGGAGACCCAGTACTTC.